Below, 20 T cell receptor beta chains from the same sample are listed, as sequenced in a study of shared clonotypes between healthy human individuals. CD45RO negativity and positive selection for CCR7 defined naive CD8 cells, a population that excluded terminally differentiated effector memory CD45RA+ cells. Sequenced by immunoSEQ multiplex PCR; TCRdb stores in-frame clones only, minus some. The table lists about 2.2 million clones, around 93% of them singletons. Specimen: naive CD8+ T cells from PBMCs. These receptors came from a man younger than 35 in good health. Some clones in this sample may be carry-over from other donors' samples.

The table lists this clone with a count of one. The chain joins TRBV7-9 to TRBJ2-1, with TRBD2 identical over 13 bases. CDR1 and CDR2 (germline): SEHNR, FQNEAQ (reference sequence). The CDR3 consists of 17 residues. Trimming at V came to 4 bases and at J to 8 bases, leaving 11 bases not matched to a gene. CDR3 DNA: TGTGCCAGCAGCTCACACAGGACTAGCGGGAGAGGCTATGAGCAGTTCTTC. Amino acids: CASSSHRTSGRGYEQFF. The full variable domain, in which reference TRBV7-9 and TRBJ2-1 provide the parts outside the CDR3, is DTGVSQNPRHKITKRGQNVTFRCDPISEHNRLYWYRQTLGQGPEFLTYFQNEAQLEKSRLLSDRFSAERPKGSFSTLEIQRTEQGDSAMYLCASSSHRTSGRGYEQFFGPGTRLTVL.

V is TRBV15 and J is TRBJ2-1; 14 positions agree with TRBD2. CDR1 LNHNV and CDR2 YYDKDF come from the germline V gene (reference sequence). The CDR3 is 18 residues long. V was pared by 3 bases and J by 1 base, with 5 bases of the junction left unmatched. CDR3 sequence reads: CATSSPGTSGRSYNEQFF. The CDR3 DNA reads as TGTGCCACCAGCAGTCCCGGGACTAGCGGGAGATCCTACAATGAGCAGTTCTTC.

About this clone: A read error may be the cause here, since a much bigger clone is one base away. Distinct nucleotide sequences in the sample also encode this CDR3. The chain recombines TRBV28 with TRBJ2-3; D is unresolved. The CDR3 has 11 amino acids. V dropped 5 bases and J dropped 2 bases, with 2 bases sitting between them. CDR1 is MDHEN and CDR2 is SYDVKM in the germline V gene. The CDR3 DNA reads as TGTGCCAGCAGTCCCACAGATACGCAGTATTTT. Translating gives CASSPTDTQYF. Supplemented by reference TRBV28 and TRBJ2-3, the full variable domain reads DVKVTQSSRYLVKRTGEKVFLECVQDMDHENMFWYRQDPGLGLRLIYFSYDVKMKEKGDIPEGYSVSREKKERFSLILESASTNQTSMYLCASSPTDTQYFGPGTRLTVL.

This clone was seen just once. The chain couples TRBV14 to TRBJ2-1; no definite D call. In germline, CDR1 is SGHDN, CDR2 FVKESK. The CDR3 is 14 residues long. V gave up 4 bases and J gave up 6 bases, with 13 bases separating them. CDR3 sequence: CASSPINSGNEQFF. CDR3 DNA: TGTGCCAGCAGCCCTATCAATAGTGGCAATGAGCAGTTCTTC.

This sequence joins TRBV7-8 and TRBJ1-1; D unresolved. Trimming took off 5 bases at V and 7 bases at J, with 5 bases between the two ends. The length of the CDR3 is 10 residues. Germline V gene data show CDR1 as SGHVS and CDR2 as FQNEAQ. Here the CDR3 reads CASSELEAFF. CDR3 nucleotide sequence: TGTGCCAGCAGCGAACTTGAAGCTTTCTTT.

This clone appeared once. The rearrangement links TRBV7-9 to TRBJ2-5, with 10 bases fitting TRBD1. This CDR3 has 15 residues. The V gene end was trimmed by 6 bases and the J gene end by 5 bases; junction bases not matched to a gene: 9. Germline assignment: CDR1 SEHNR and CDR2 FQNEAQ (reference sequence). The CDR3 reads CASSFRDRGGETQYF. In DNA, the CDR3 is TGTGCCAGCAGTTTCCGGGACAGGGGTGGCGAGACCCAGTACTTC.

The chain uses TRBV19 and TRBJ2-2; D may be TRBD1 or TRBD2 (5 bases each). CDR3 length: 14 amino acids. The germline gives CDR1 LNHDA, CDR2 SQIVND (reference sequence). The ends were cut back, 6 bases at V and 7 bases at J, with 15 bases in the middle. As DNA, the CDR3 is TGTGCCAGTAGCGGGACCCGCTGGGGCGGGGAGCTGTTTTTT. Translated, it gives CASSGTRWGGELFF.

In its sample, this clone was seen a few times. Other nucleotide sequences in the sample specify the same CDR3. The gene calls are TRBV7-9 and TRBJ1-1, with unresolved D. The CDR3 contains 11 residues. Trimming removed 5 bases at V and 0 bases at J, with 1 base between. Germline V lookup: CDR1 SEHNR, CDR2 FQNEAQ (reference sequence). The CDR3 bases are TGTGCCAGCAGCCTGAACACTGAAGCTTTCTTT. Encoded protein: CASSLNTEAFF.

The chain uses TRBV7-2 and TRBJ2-1; a weak D match, TRBD2 (6 bases). CDR1 and CDR2 (germline): SGHTA, FQGNSA. This CDR3 contains 14 residues. V was pared by 4 bases and J by 12 bases, with 19 bases between. CDR3 residues: CASSSRVVADRQFF. The CDR3 DNA follows: TGTGCCAGCAGCTCCCGGGTCGTAGCGGATCGGCAGTTCTTC.

The chain combines TRBV7-9 with TRBJ1-4, with D maybe TRBD1 (6 bases). CDR3 size: 14 residues. V gave up 2 bases and J gave up 5 bases, with 9 bases separating them. Germline lookup yields CDR1 SEHNR and CDR2 FQNEAQ (reference sequence). The CDR3: CASSLRQENEKLFF. The CDR3 DNA reads as TGTGCCAGCAGCTTAAGACAGGAAAATGAAAAACTGTTTTTT.

V and J are TRBV18 and TRBJ1-2; D is uncertain. The CDR3 spans 14 residues. V gave up 3 bases and J gave up 1 base, with 9 bases separating them. CDR1 is KGHSH, CDR2 LQKENI, per germline. The CDR3 sequence: CASSPGKYNYGYTF. The CDR3 nucleotides read TGTGCCAGCTCACCGGGTAAATATAACTATGGCTACACCTTC.

The rearrangement uses TRBV11-1 and TRBJ2-7, with D perhaps TRBD2 (5 bases). The length of the CDR3 is 14 residues. Trimming removed 5 bases at V and 3 bases at J, with 14 bases between. The germline V gene encodes CDR1 SGHAT and CDR2 FQDESV (reference sequence). CDR3 amino acids: CASSPGSSSYEQYF. The DNA for the CDR3 is TGTGCCAGCAGCCCAGGATCTAGCAGCTACGAGCAGTACTTC.

The V and J genes are TRBV9 and TRBJ2-7, with 8 bases lining up with TRBD1. V trimming: 3 bases; J trimming: 5 bases; junction bases outside the gene matches: 4. CDR1 and CDR2 (germline): SGDLS, YYNGEE. This CDR3 region has 13 residues. The CDR3 sequence is CASSGDRGDEQYF. The CDR3 coding sequence is TGTGCCAGCAGCGGCGACAGGGGAGACGAGCAGTACTTC.

The chain combines TRBV10-1 with TRBJ1-1; TRBD1 matches 7 bases. Germline CDR1 reads WNHNN; CDR2 reads SYGVQD (reference sequence). This CDR3 is built from 17 residues. V shed 0 bases and J 2 bases; nucleotides not matched to a gene: 9. DNA for the CDR3: TGCGCCAGCAGTGAGTCGGGCTGGACAGGAATAAACACTGAAGCTTTCTTT. It translates to CASSESGWTGINTEAFF.

The chain joins TRBV7-6 to TRBJ2-1; 10 bases agree with TRBD2. J was trimmed by 8 bases and V by 11 bases; bases with no gene match: 12. The CDR3 has 14 residues. In germline, CDR1 is SGHVS, CDR2 FNYEAQ. The CDR3 sequence: CAVRTLAGLDEQFF. The CDR3 region has the DNA TGTGCCGTGCGGACACTAGCGGGATTGGATGAGCAGTTCTTC.

This clone was seen only once. The chain recombines TRBV7-9 with TRBJ1-1, with 7 bases that match TRBD1. This CDR3 spans 13 amino acids. V shed 4 bases, J shed 11 bases, and the junction held 10 bases outside the gene matches. Germline V gene data show CDR1 as SEHNR and CDR2 as FQNEAQ (reference sequence). The DNA of the CDR3 is TGTGCCAGCAGCTCGGGACAGAACCCTATCGCTTTCTTT. Its protein is CASSSGQNPIAFF.

The rearrangement uses TRBV6-1 and TRBJ2-7; TRBD1 matches at 8 bases. Trimming removed 1 base from V and 3 bases from J; junction bases left unmatched: 8. Germline assignment: CDR1 MNHNS and CDR2 SASEGT. There are 16 residues in the CDR3. The CDR3 loop reads CASSEESWGQDYEQYF. In DNA form, the CDR3 reads TGTGCCAGCAGTGAAGAGTCGTGGGGACAGGACTACGAGCAGTACTTC.

The V call is TRBV7-9, the J call TRBJ2-5; D tentatively reads TRBD1 or TRBD2 (5 bases each). Germline assignment: CDR1 SEHNR and CDR2 FQNEAQ (reference sequence). The V and J ends lost 5 bases and 1 base respectively, with 11 bases between them. There are 14 residues in the CDR3. CDR3 nucleotide sequence: TGTGCCAGCAGCCTACCGGGACGCCAAGAGACCCAGTACTTC. This codes for CASSLPGRQETQYF.

The chain couples TRBV7-9 to TRBJ1-1; a weak D match, TRBD1 (6 bases). Trimming shortened V by 4 bases and J by 1 base, and 10 bases separated the two germline ends. The germline gives CDR1 SEHNR, CDR2 FQNEAQ (reference sequence). The CDR3 length is 14 residues. The CDR3 bases are TGTGCCAGCAGCTCGGGACACTGGAACACTGAAGCTTTCTTT. Translating gives CASSSGHWNTEAFF.

The chain joins TRBV7-3 to TRBJ1-1; the D is unclear. The CDR3 covers 14 residues. The V and J ends lost 2 bases and 2 bases respectively, with 9 bases between them. Germline CDR1 and CDR2: SGHTA and FQGTGA. As DNA, the CDR3 is TGTGCCAGCAGCTTAGGATTTTCAAACACTGAAGCTTTCTTT. Translated, it gives CASSLGFSNTEAFF.